These T cell receptor beta chains were read from a single sample in a study of blood T cell repertoires in COVID-19. The data were produced by immunoSEQ multiplex PCR, yet TCRdb's version contains in-frame clones alone and is incomplete. This table holds hundreds of thousands of clones, 87% found once. The specimen sequenced was peripheral blood. These receptors were collected from a middle-aged woman who had recovered from COVID-19. Both conserved end residues are part of each CDR3. D genes are given only for firm matches. Some rows mark clone size as missing; the rest say once, few, many or name a class of expanded clone.

>TRBD1|TRBJ1-2|TRBV29-1|NA
CSVEEFQQGNYGYTF
TGCAGCGTTGAGGAATTCCAACAGGGGAACTATGGCTACACCTTC
>NA|TRBJ1-3|TRBV9|NA
CASSGEGSGNTIYF
TGTGCCAGCAGCGGGGAGGGGTCTGGAAACACCATATATTTT
>TRBD1|TRBJ1-6|TRBV7-9|NA
CASSPDRGYSPLHF
TGTGCCAGCAGCCCAGACAGGGGTTATTCACCCCTCCACTTT
>NA|TRBJ1-4|TRBV30|NA
CAWDSGLSAGEKLFF
TGTGCCTGGGACTCGGGACTCTCAGCAGGTGAAAAACTGTTTTTT
>NA|TRBJ2-5|TRBV5-4|NA
CASSLVGGGPGETQYF
TGTGCCAGCAGCTTGGTGGGCGGGGGCCCCGGGGAGACCCAGTACTTC
>TRBD1|TRBJ2-5|TRBV7-9|NA
CASSRGQGQETQYF
TGTGCCAGCAGCCGAGGACAGGGCCAAGAGACCCAGTACTTC
>TRBD1|TRBJ1-2|TRBV7-9|NA
CASSLGVGTGPYGYTF
TGTGCCAGCAGCTTAGGGGTCGGGACAGGACCTTATGGCTACACCTTC
>NA|TRBJ2-7|TRBV5-5|NA
CASSLEGSAYEQYF
TGTGCCAGCAGCTTGGAGGGGTCAGCCTACGAGCAGTACTTC
>NA|TRBJ2-2|TRBV7-9|NA
CASSSAGGSNTGELFF
TGTGCCAGCAGCTCCGCCGGGGGTTCGAACACCGGGGAGCTGTTTTTT
>NA|TRBJ2-7|TRBV7-3|few
CASSPPGVREQYF
TGTGCCAGCAGCCCCCCCGGTGTCCGCGAGCAGTACTTC
>TRBD1|TRBJ1-1|TRBV13|NA
CASSTPGQGYPEAFF
TGTGCCAGCAGCACCCCGGGACAGGGTTACCCAGAAGCTTTCTTT
>NA|TRBJ1-2|TRBV19|NA
CASSIILDSNYGYTF
TGTGCCAGTAGTATAATCCTCGACAGCAACTATGGCTACACCTTC
>TRBD1|TRBJ1-4|TRBV5-8|NA
CASSAGDRGREKLFF
TGTGCCAGCAGCGCGGGGGACAGGGGGAGGGAAAAACTGTTTTTT
>TRBD2|TRBJ2-7|TRBV6-5|NA
CASTHPQRGSYEQYF
TGTGCCAGCACCCACCCCCAGCGGGGCTCCTACGAGCAGTACTTC
>NA|TRBJ2-7|TRBV5-4|NA
CASRDGHEQYF
TGTGCCAGCCGCGATGGTCACGAGCAGTACTTC
>NA|TRBJ1-1|TRBV11-3|few
CASSSQGNTEAFF
TGTGCCAGCAGCTCACAGGGGAACACTGAAGCTTTCTTT
>NA|TRBJ1-1|TRBV6-5|NA
CASSPSGDGEAFF
TGTGCCAGCAGCCCCTCGGGGGATGGTGAAGCTTTCTTT
>NA|TRBJ1-2|TRBV4-2|NA
CASSQGLGQGGYGYTF
TGTGCCAGCAGCCAGGGTTTGGGCCAGGGAGGCTATGGCTACACCTTC
>NA|TRBJ1-2|TRBV27|NA
CASSLTMRDGYTF
TGTGCCAGCAGTTTAACTATGAGGGATGGCTACACCTTC
>NA|TRBJ1-2|TRBV5-4|NA
CASSSGGDTSPNYGYTF
TGTGCCAGCAGCTCGGGGGGGGACACCTCACCTAACTATGGCTACACCTTC
>TRBD1|TRBJ2-5|TRBV4-1|NA
CASSQVDRGETQYF
TGCGCCAGCAGCCAAGTCGACAGGGGAGAGACCCAGTACTTC
>NA|TRBJ1-5|TRBV7-9|NA
CASSPIGGSNQPQHF
TGTGCCAGCAGCCCTATAGGGGGAAGCAATCAGCCCCAGCATTTT
>TRBD1|TRBJ1-2|TRBV6-5|NA
CASSQTGIYGYTF
TGTGCCAGCAGCCAGACAGGGATCTATGGCTACACCTTC
>NA|TRBJ1-2|TRBV7-2|NA
CASSGGQTNYGYTF
TGTGCCAGCAGCGGTGGACAGACCAACTATGGCTACACCTTC
>TRBD2|TRBJ2-7|TRBV7-9|NA
CASSQLAGYEQYF
TGTGCCAGCAGCCAACTAGCGGGCTACGAGCAGTACTTC
>TRBD1|TRBJ1-3|TRBV6-5|once
CASSQGVSSGNTIYF
TGTGCCAGCAGTCAGGGGGTGAGCTCTGGAAACACCATATATTTT
>NA|TRBJ2-1|TRBV5-1|NA
CASSYQVEQFF
TGCGCCAGCAGTTACCAGGTGGAGCAGTTCTTC
>NA|TRBJ1-5|TRBV19|once
CASRPRARGTGQPQHF
TGTGCCAGTAGACCCAGGGCCAGGGGCACGGGTCAGCCCCAGCATTTT
>TRBD2|TRBJ2-3|TRBV5-1|NA
CASSGRGAFSDTQYF
TGCGCCAGCAGCGGGCGGGGGGCGTTCTCAGATACGCAGTATTTT
>TRBD1|TRBJ1-5|TRBV28|NA
CASSRDRAGYQPQHF
TGTGCCAGCAGTCGGGACAGGGCGGGTTACCAGCCCCAGCATTTT
>TRBD1|TRBJ2-5|TRBV3-1/TRBV3-2|NA
CASSKGGTGKETQYF
TGTGCCAGCAGTAAGGGGGGGACAGGGAAAGAGACCCAGTACTTC
>NA|TRBJ1-2|TRBV27|NA
CASSWRGIGGYTF
TGTGCCAGCAGTTGGAGGGGAATTGGGGGCTACACCTTC
>TRBD1|TRBJ1-2|TRBV5-8|NA
CASSPRDRGQSDYGYTF
TGTGCCAGCAGCCCCAGGGACAGGGGGCAGTCGGACTATGGCTACACCTTC
>NA|TRBJ2-3|TRBV2|NA
CASRTNRDTQYF
TGTGCCAGCAGGACGAACAGGGATACGCAGTATTTT
>NA|TRBJ1-6|TRBV9|NA
CASSVPPTGFSPLHF
TGTGCCAGCAGCGTACCTCCGACAGGATTCTCACCCCTCCACTTT
>NA|TRBJ1-5|TRBV5-6|NA
CASSLRAGVNNQPQHF
TGTGCCAGCAGCTTAAGAGCAGGGGTTAACAATCAGCCCCAGCATTTT
>NA|TRBJ1-1|TRBV3-1/TRBV3-2|NA
CASSLLGEAFF
TGTGCCAGCAGCCTTCTAGGTGAAGCTTTCTTT
>NA|TRBJ1-2|TRBV7-2|NA
CASSSTSGEFAYGYTF
TGTGCCAGCAGCTCCACTTCAGGGGAATTTGCCTATGGCTACACCTTC
>NA|TRBJ1-2|TRBV6-5|NA
CASRVQGTQGYTF
TGTGCCAGCCGGGTACAGGGAACTCAGGGCTACACCTTC
>NA|TRBJ1-2|TRBV5-1|NA
CASSADSYGYTF
TGCGCCAGCAGCGCGGACAGCTATGGCTACACCTTC
>TRBD1|TRBJ1-1|TRBV18|NA
CASSPPGTANTEAFF
TGTGCCAGCTCACCTCCTGGGACAGCTAACACTGAAGCTTTCTTT
>TRBD1|TRBJ1-2|TRBV27|NA
CASSFTGGHGYTF
TGTGCCAGCAGTTTCACAGGGGGGCATGGCTACACCTTC
>NA|TRBJ1-1|TRBV4-1|NA
CASSQGRGASTEAFF
TGCGCCAGCAGCCAAGGTCGGGGGGCGAGCACTGAAGCTTTCTTT
>TRBD1|TRBJ2-7|TRBV30|NA
CAWSVVSTGGREEQYF
TGTGCCTGGAGTGTAGTATCGACAGGGGGACGGGAAGAGCAGTACTTC
>NA|TRBJ1-2|TRBV6-5|NA
CASRLEASGYTF
TGTGCCAGCAGGCTGGAGGCGTCGGGCTACACCTTC
>NA|TRBJ1-2|TRBV7-9|NA
CASSTERTYGYTF
TGTGCCAGCAGCACCGAGAGAACCTATGGCTACACCTTC
>TRBD1|TRBJ2-5|TRBV5-1|NA
CASKTGSGETQYF
TGCGCCAGTAAGACAGGGTCGGGGGAGACCCAGTACTTC
>NA|TRBJ1-6|TRBV21-1|once
CASSKACGQGEWNSPLHF
TGTGCCAGCAGCAAAGCTTGCGGACAGGGGGAATGGAATTCACCCCTCCACTTT
>TRBD2|TRBJ2-3|TRBV7-9|NA
CASSLVVRPGGTDTQYF
TGTGCCAGCAGCTTAGTAGTGAGACCGGGGGGAACAGATACGCAGTATTTT
>NA|TRBJ1-1|TRBV6-1|NA
CASRPDSTNTEAFF
TGTGCCAGCAGGCCGGACAGCACGAACACTGAAGCTTTCTTT
>TRBD1|TRBJ2-2|TRBV7-9|NA
CASSLLTGGPGELFF
TGTGCCAGCAGCTTACTGACAGGGGGCCCCGGGGAGCTGTTTTTT
>NA|TRBJ2-1|TRBV5-1|NA
CASSLGGSGLSEQFF
TGCGCCAGCAGCTTGGGGGGCTCGGGCTTGAGTGAGCAGTTCTTC
>NA|TRBJ1-6|TRBV18|few
CASSPPGGDYSPLHF
TGTGCCAGCTCACCACCGGGGGGGGACTATTCACCCCTCCACTTT
>TRBD1|TRBJ1-6|TRBV27|NA
CASRPGQAGYNSPLHF
TGTGCCAGCAGACCCGGACAGGCGGGTTATAATTCACCCCTCCACTTT
>TRBD1|TRBJ1-1|TRBV29-1|NA
CSVRTGDLNTEAFF
TGCAGCGTTAGGACAGGCGACTTGAACACTGAAGCTTTCTTT
>NA|TRBJ2-3|TRBV18|NA
CASSPTDSRHSTDTQYF
TGTGCCAGCTCACCGACAGACTCGCGCCATTCCACAGATACGCAGTATTTT